This passage covers 16 T cell receptor beta chains from one sample sequenced in a study of T-cell reconstitution after alpha-beta-depleted transplantation in children. For TCRbeta, the library was prepared with unique molecular identifiers. TCRdb analysed the PCR reads with MiXCR anew, one entry per CDR3 protein. The sample holds 200,000 or so distinct CDR3 sequences, about 8.7% seen once. Sequencing was performed on PBMCs, mostly from graft donor cells, taken 360 days after TCRalphabeta/CD19-depleted stem cell transplant. Receptor source: a male patient aged 2 to 10 who had a stem cell transplant for acute myeloid leukemia, so the T cells may come from the graft donor.

This clonotype showed up just a few times. This chain links TRBV5-5 with TRBJ2-3, with TRBD2 matching over 8 bases. Germline-derived CDR1 and CDR2 are SGHKS and YYEKEE (reference sequence). V lost 4 bases to trimming and J lost 4 bases; unmatched junction nucleotides: 8. The CDR3 loop spans 15 amino acids. CDR3 DNA sequence: TGTGCCAGCAGCCCCACAGCGGGAGTGTCAGATACGCAGTATTTT. The encoded protein is CASSPTAGVSDTQYF. Full variable domain (missing parts from reference TRBV5-5 and TRBJ2-3): DAGVTQSPTHLIKTRGQQVTLRCSPISGHKSVSWYQQVLGQGPQFIFQYYEKEERGRGNFPDRFSARQFPNYSSELNVNALLLGDSALYLCASSPTAGVSDTQYFGPGTRLTVL.

This clonotype was counted many times. V gene TRBV10-2 combines with J gene TRBJ2-7, with D possibly TRBD1 on 6 matching bases. The V end was cut by 3 bases, the J end by 6 bases, with 6 bases between. The CDR3 has 11 residues. Germline-derived CDR1 and CDR2 are WSHSY and SAAADI. CDR3 region: CASSEGGEQYV. The CDR3 DNA follows: TGCGCCAGCAGTGAAGGGGGCGAGCAGTACGTC.

For this clonotype: This may be a read error: a much more frequent sequence differs by one nucleotide. The chain recombines TRBV20-1 with TRBJ2-5, with 7 bases matching TRBD1. This CDR3 contains 15 residues. Germline CDR1 reads DFQATT; CDR2 reads SNEGSKA (reference sequence). CDR3 coding DNA: TGCAGTGCCACCTCGGACAGGTCCCCTCAAGAGTCCCAGTACTTC. This translates into CSATSDRSPQESQYF.

This clonotype was recorded many times. The chain uses TRBV6-5 and TRBJ2-1; tentative D call: TRBD2 (6 bases). The CDR3 covers 16 residues. The germline V gene encodes CDR1 MNHEY and CDR2 SVGAGI. V lost 6 bases and J lost 4, with 19 bases in between. The CDR3 DNA follows: TGTGCCAGCAGACCCCTCTCGGGAGAGGGTTACAATGAGCAGTTCTTC. Translating gives CASRPLSGEGYNEQFF.

This clonotype was observed at least ten times. The chain recombines TRBV3-1 with TRBJ2-1; D remains unclear. The CDR3 is made up of 14 amino acids. V lost 0 bases, J lost 8 bases, and 11 bases lay in between. Germline V CDR1 and CDR2: LGHDT, YNNKEL (reference sequence). The CDR3 loop reads CASSQDGSWDEQFF. CDR3 DNA: TGTGCCAGCAGCCAAGACGGCAGCTGGGATGAGCAGTTCTTC.

This clonotype was detected many times. The chain is built from TRBV20-1 and TRBJ2-1; 11 bases map to TRBD2. V trimming: 6 bases; J trimming: 0 bases; junction bases outside the gene matches: 1. This CDR3 spans 14 amino acids. CDR1 is DFQATT and CDR2 is SNEGSKA in the germline V gene (reference sequence). The CDR3 DNA reads as TGCAGTGCCGGACTAGCGGGCTCCTACAATGAGCAGTTCTTC. Its translation: CSAGLAGSYNEQFF.

This clonotype was counted between two and nine times. V gene TRBV28 combines with J gene TRBJ2-5; 9 bases map to TRBD2. V lost 1 base to trimming and J lost 6 bases; unmatched junction nucleotides: 18. CDR1 and CDR2 from the germline V gene are MDHEN and SYDVKM. The CDR3 has 19 amino acids. CDR3 in amino acids: CASSLLVGSGSTRWKTQYF. In DNA form, the CDR3 reads TGTGCCAGCAGTTTATTAGTGGGTAGCGGGAGTACGCGTTGGAAGACCCAGTACTTC.

This clonotype was detected only a few times. The rearrangement joins TRBV7-9 to TRBJ1-1, with 9 nucleotides matching TRBD1. The J segment lost 4 bases and the V segment lost 6 bases, leaving 6 bases of the junction unmatched. The CDR3 has 14 residues. The germline CDR1 and CDR2 sequences are SEHNR and FQNEAQ (reference sequence). CDR3 amino acids: CASSTQGAVTEAFF. DNA for the CDR3: TGTGCCAGCAGTACACAGGGGGCCGTCACTGAAGCTTTCTTT. The full variable domain, rest sourced from reference TRBV7-9 and TRBJ1-1, is DTGVSQNPRHKITKRGQNVTFRCDPISEHNRLYWYRQTLGQGPEFLTYFQNEAQLEKSRLLSDRFSAERPKGSFSTLEIQRTEQGDSAMYLCASSTQGAVTEAFFGQGTRLTVV.

The V call is TRBV29-1, the J call TRBJ2-3, with 9 bases aligning to TRBD1. From germline, CDR1 is SQVTM and CDR2 ANQGSEA. This CDR3 region has 13 residues. Trimming at V came to 4 bases and at J to 4 bases, leaving 3 bases not matched to a gene. CDR3 coding DNA: TGCAGCGTTGCGGGACAGGGTGCAGATACGCAGTATTTT. Protein: CSVAGQGADTQYF.

V and J are TRBV20-1 and TRBJ1-2; D is unresolved. Trimming took 7 bases from V and 3 from J, leaving 12 bases between them. The germline CDR1 and CDR2 sequences are DFQATT and SNEGSKA (reference sequence). The CDR3 totals 12 residues. DNA for the CDR3: TGCAGTGGAAACGACAAAGACTATGGCTACACCTTC. The encoded protein is CSGNDKDYGYTF.

This clonotype came up many times. This sequence joins TRBV10-1 and TRBJ1-1; D remains unclear. From germline, CDR1 is WNHNN and CDR2 SYGVQD (reference sequence). The CDR3 runs to 13 residues. The V end was cut by 2 bases, the J end by 1 base, with 5 bases between. DNA of the CDR3: TGCGCCAGCAGTGAGCATCAGAACACTGAAGCTTTCTTT. It is translated as CASSEHQNTEAFF.

This clonotype was picked up many times. V gene TRBV5-1 combines with J gene TRBJ2-2, with a tentative D call TRBD2 (5 bases). The CDR3 contains 14 residues. With 1 base removed from V and 5 bases from J, the gap between germline ends came to 9 bases. The V gene's germline CDR1 is SGHRS and CDR2 YFSETQ. The CDR3: CASSLIEGTGELFF. CDR3 sequence (DNA): TGCGCCAGCAGCTTGATCGAGGGTACCGGGGAGCTGTTTTTT.

This clonotype was seen ten or more times. The V gene is TRBV12-3 or TRBV12-4, the J gene TRBJ2-7, with D perhaps TRBD2 (5 bases). This CDR3 region has 12 residues. The germline V and J ends were trimmed by 3 bases and 6 bases, with 9 bases remaining between them. CDR3 DNA: TGTGCCAGCAGTTTCGGCGGGTCCGAGCAGTACTTC. Its protein product is CASSFGGSEQYF.

As concerns this clonotype: This is likely a read error, given that the CDR3 carries no conserved phenylalanine or tryptophan at its end. No DNA is shown, since the ends of the CDR3 on it are uncertain; the CDR3 is the one TCRdb lists. This rearrangement joins TRBV4-1 to TRBJ2-4; the listed D gene, TRBD2, was not tested against the DNA. The CDR3 region is 12 residues in length, termini included. The germline V gene encodes CDR1 MGHRA and CDR2 YSYEKL. CDR3 amino acids: CASSQDSGLVKI.

The chain couples TRBV5-1 to TRBJ2-2; tentative D call: TRBD1 (6 bases). Trimming stripped 4 bases from V and 0 bases from J, with 10 bases between. The CDR3 runs 15 residues. Germline values: CDR1 SGHRS, CDR2 YFSETQ. CDR3: CASSQYRANTGELFF. Here the CDR3 DNA reads TGCGCCAGCAGCCAATACAGGGCGAACACCGGGGAGCTGTTTTTT.

The chain combines TRBV12-3 or TRBV12-4 with TRBJ2-5, with unresolved D. V was shortened by 0 bases and J by 4 bases, with 15 bases between the two germline ends. This CDR3 has 16 amino acids. The DNA of the CDR3 is TGTGCCAGCAGTTTAGCGGGCAATTGGATTGGAGAGACCCAGTACTTC. Protein sequence: CASSLAGNWIGETQYF.